This TCR beta chain appears in the sequencing data of a study of T cells after posttransplantation cyclophosphamide (dated by TCRdb to about 2016). Background on the whole study: The study tracked T cell repertoire reconstitution by TRB sequencing after myeloablative bone marrow transplantation using posttransplantation cyclophosphamide as GVHD prophylaxis. Antigen receptor sequencing covered samples from 30 to 40 PTCy-treated patients and some 15 of their related bone marrow donors. Blood from every one of the roughly 35 PTCy patients who had 1-year posttransplant specimens underwent TRB sequencing. In 3 patients, up to about 3 additional blood samples taken between 2 and 5.2 years after transplant also underwent TRB sequencing, as did pretransplant blood from a handful of patients. TRA and TRB clonality were tightly correlated in ten or so samples, so subsequent TCR analyses focused on TRB only. Public TRB sequences were compared against a database of over 3,000 sequences linked to responses to pathogens, tumor antigens, self-antigens and alloantigens.

Comment on this clone: The antigen it binds to is not known. No qualities accompany the bases; no much larger clone lies one base away.

The germline V gene gives CDR1 as KGHSH and CDR2 as LQKENI. Including cysteine and phenylalanine, the CDR3 has 16 amino acids. The read is trimmed to its CDR3 DNA, 48 bases read in frame from base 1. V sheds 2 bases and J sheds 7 bases, leaving 18 bases between their ends. Genomic DNA was used for TRB sequencing, which was performed with the immunoSEQ assay at survey resolution or with the hsTCRB kit. The source study handled its data this way. The immunoSEQ software handled initial read processing, and the LymphoSeq R package was used for repertoire analyses. Clonality was computed as 1 minus normalized Shannon entropy; Gini coefficient was also calculated for each TRB dataset. To infer phenotypes in unsorted samples, TRB sequences from sorted subsets of the recipient or donor were mapped onto the unsorted samples of the same recipient. Not all clones reach the TCRdb copy of this immuneACCESS table, which keeps in-frame sequences only. Checked studies attribute under half of the gap to unresolved V genes and leave the rest unexplained. V and J calls and clone size are copied from that table; D and trimming were computed from the DNA. Present in this sample are tens of thousands of clones, about 77% of which were seen just once. Approximately 8.7% of the sample is held by the ten biggest clonotypes.

What the work shows at the level of the full study, not this receptor alone: Donor-recipient similarity was low at 1-2 months but increased during the first year, and donor CD8+ memory clones often dominated later blood repertoires. The TRB repertoires of T cells infiltrating skin or the GI tract showed only limited overlap with the TRB repertoires found in blood. Across 35 to 45 patients, TRB clonality was highly associated with recipient CMV seropositivity and CMV reactivation, and diversity in PTCy patients was similar to diversity in CNI/methotrexate controls.

The treatment or condition label on this specimen signifies: high-dose cyclophosphamide on days +3 and +4 as single-agent GVHD prophylaxis. For conditioning, the PTCy patients got busulfan and fludarabine, then a related or unrelated marrow graft, followed by cyclophosphamide on days +3 and +4. The PTCy-treated patients were enrolled in a prospective multi-institutional clinical trial. Peripheral blood and bone marrow mononuclear cells were isolated by Ficoll-Hypaque density centrifugation and were cryopreserved. CD4+ and CD8+ T cells, including naive and memory subsets, were sorted by FACS on a FACSAria II.

The chain is assembled from TRBV18 and TRBJ1-5; 5 matching bases give a weak D call of TRBD1. The TCR originated in a female patient aged 40 to 55 who received an allogeneic stem cell transplant from a related donor, was CMV-positive, and had no GVHD. Following a transplant, a fraction of the T cells may be traceable to the graft donor. The input for sequencing was CD4+ T cells sorted from blood, taken 1,900 to 2,000 days after a stem cell transplant with posttransplant cyclophosphamide. In nucleotide form, the sequence is TGTGCCAGCTCACCAAGAAGGGGTATGGGTGAGCAGCCCCAGCATTTT. It translates to CASSPRRGMGEQPQHF.